The T cell receptor beta chain described here comes from a study of T cells in Graves' hyperthyroidism and ophthalmopathy. TCR beta CDR3 sequences were amplified from RNA transcripts. TCR CDR3 regions were first amplified by RT-PCR with HTBI primers. Using its own MiXCR run on the multiplex PCR reads, TCRdb lists one record per CDR3 protein. Of 500,000 to 600,000 distinct CDR3 sequences detected, 46% appear once; the ten largest clones hold around 7.7%. General observations from the study: Ophthalmopathy was separated from stable hyperthyroidism by a 13 V-J model. Appearing also in blood were most of the thyroid clonotypes expanded above 0.001.

This CDR3 has 9 amino acids. V lost 5 bases to trimming and J lost 18 bases, with 8 bases between them. CDR1 LNHNV and CDR2 YYDKDF come from the germline V gene (reference sequence). Stability of Graves' hyperthyroidism was defined as absent ophthalmopathy progression within 18 months. In the case of this clonotype: Its antigen remains unknown.

The V call is TRBV15, the J call TRBJ2-6, with D unclear. Sequencing was performed on peripheral blood or thyroid tissue (not recorded which). The receptor was derived from a woman between 18 and 29 years old with Graves' hyperthyroidism. The CDR3 is CATSPNRTF. The CDR3 DNA is TGTGCCACCAGCCCCAACCGGACTTTC.